The rows below give T cell receptor beta chains drawn from one sample of a study of regulatory T cells in long-lasting Graves disease. TCRdb independently ran MiXCR on the multiplex PCR reads; one entry per CDR3 protein. Found here are around 360,000 distinct CDR3 sequences, roughly 17% of them singletons; the top ten hold 20% to 25%. The sample was also linked to a second study, of T cells in Graves' hyperthyroidism and ophthalmopathy.

The specimen was peripheral blood mononuclear cells (PBMCs), collected at new diagnosis, from a patient treated with antithyroid drugs. The receptors originated from a woman younger than 35 with Graves disease. Each CDR3 is given with its conserved first and last residue. Fields, in order: V gene, D gene, J gene, clone size, CDR3 protein, CDR3 DNA. A D gene is named only where the DNA matches it firmly. Size is omitted from some rows. Given values are once, few, many or a class for expanded clones.

TRBV6-2/TRBV6-3	TRBD2	TRBJ2-3	many	CASRKSGGTDTQYF	TGTGCCAGCAGGAAGAGCGGGGGCACAGATACGCAGTATTTT
TRBV2	.	TRBJ2-3	many	CASSSSADTQYF	TGTGCCAGCAGTTCGAGCGCAGATACGCAGTATTTT
TRBV20-1	TRBD1	TRBJ2-1	many	CSAIDRGNEQFF	TGCAGTGCTATCGACAGGGGCAATGAGCAGTTCTTC
TRBV20-1	.	TRBJ1-2	few	CSAAGPLYYGYTF	TGCAGTGCTGCCGGGCCCCTCTACTATGGCTACACCTTC
TRBV3-1	.	TRBJ2-7	many	CASSPPDIYEQYF	TGTGCCAGCAGCCCACCCGATATCTACGAGCAGTACTTC
TRBV19	TRBD1	TRBJ1-5	many	CASSKGQGDNQPQHF	TGTGCCAGTAGCAAAGGACAGGGGGACAATCAGCCCCAGCATTTT
TRBV5-1	.	TRBJ1-4	.	CASSLAAGVNEKLFF	TGCGCCAGCAGCTTGGCCGCCGGGGTTAATGAAAAACTGTTTTTT
TRBV9	TRBD1	TRBJ2-7	many	CASSVGSGTGHYEQYF	TGTGCCAGCAGCGTAGGATCCGGGACAGGCCACTACGAGCAGTACTTC
TRBV28	.	TRBJ2-7	many	CATNLGAIYEQYF	TGTGCCACTAACCTGGGCGCCATCTACGAGCAGTACTTC
TRBV19	.	TRBJ2-2	.	CASSIPEAANTGELFF	TGTGCCAGTAGTATCCCCGAGGCGGCGAACACCGGGGAGCTGTTTTTT
TRBV27	.	TRBJ1-1	few	CASSLRRFGTEAFF	TGTGCCAGCAGTTTACGCAGGTTTGGGACTGAAGCTTTCTTT
TRBV27	.	TRBJ2-2	few	CASSLDGVNTGELFF	TGTGCCAGCAGTTTAGATGGGGTAAACACCGGGGAGCTGTTTTTT
TRBV19	TRBD1	TRBJ1-5	many	CASSRRDRGQPQHF	TGTGCCAGTAGCCGCCGGGACAGGGGTCAGCCCCAGCATTTT
TRBV5-1	.	TRBJ2-3	many	CASSFQGRPSTDTQYF	TGCGCCAGCAGCTTTCAGGGTCGACCTAGCACAGATACGCAGTATTTT
TRBV13	.	TRBJ1-6	few	CASSLINSPLHF	TGTGCCAGCAGCTTAATAAATTCACCCCTCCACTTT
TRBV20-1	TRBD1	TRBJ2-7	many	CSAGGTGAYEQYF	TGCAGTGCGGGTGGGACAGGGGCCTACGAGCAGTACTTC
TRBV6-1	.	TRBJ1-1	many	CATSDRMNTEAFF	TGTGCCACTTCGGACAGAATGAACACTGAAGCTTTCTTT
TRBV2	.	TRBJ2-2	few	CASSEDFGELFF	TGTGCCAGCAGTGAAGACTTCGGGGAGCTGTTTTTT
TRBV29-1	.	TRBJ2-7	many	CSVVGGHEQYF	TGCAGCGTTGTTGGAGGGCACGAGCAGTACTTC
TRBV11-3	.	TRBJ2-1	many	CASSFTAGSPHNEQFF	TGTGCCAGCAGCTTCACCGCGGGTTCTCCGCACAATGAGCAGTTCTTC
TRBV27	.	TRBJ2-7	many	CASSLMGRGEQYF	TGTGCCAGCAGTTTAATGGGGAGAGGCGAGCAGTACTTC
TRBV2	TRBD2	TRBJ2-3	many	CASSEVKGGPDTQYF	TGTGCCAGCAGTGAAGTCAAGGGAGGGCCAGATACGCAGTATTTT
TRBV12-3/TRBV12-4	TRBD1	TRBJ2-7	many	CASSGFPSSGTGYYEQYF	TGTGCCAGCAGTGGTTTCCCAAGCTCCGGGACAGGGTACTACGAGCAGTACTTC
TRBV7-9	TRBD1	TRBJ2-1	few	CASRPPGTGSYNEQFF	TGTGCCAGCAGACCCCCCGGGACAGGGTCCTACAATGAGCAGTTCTTC
TRBV7-6	.	TRBJ2-3	many	CASSSEARSSTDTQYF	TGTGCCAGCAGCTCGGAGGCTAGATCTAGCACAGATACGCAGTATTTT
TRBV7-2	TRBD1	TRBJ1-6	few	CASSLGQGSNSPLHF	TGTGCCAGCAGCTTAGGACAGGGCAGTAATTCACCCCTCCACTTT
TRBV9	TRBD2	TRBJ2-3	.	CASSVAGDRSDTQYF	TGTGCCAGCAGCGTTGCGGGGGACCGGAGCGATACGCAGTATTTT
TRBV27	TRBD1	TRBJ1-2	few	CASARQGVGYGYTF	TGTGCCAGCGCCCGACAGGGAGTAGGCTATGGCTACACCTTC
TRBV5-1	.	TRBJ2-7	few	CASSGPTRGYEQYF	TGCGCCAGCAGCGGACCGACTAGGGGCTACGAGCAGTACTTC
TRBV6-5	.	TRBJ2-7	few	CASSYWRLGNEQYF	TGTGCCAGCAGTTACTGGAGACTAGGTAACGAGCAGTACTTC
TRBV2	.	TRBJ1-1	many	CASSAGSMNTEAFF	TGTGCCAGCAGTGCTGGCAGCATGAACACTGAAGCTTTCTTT
TRBV19	.	TRBJ2-7	.	CASSIAVGAYEQYF	TGTGCCAGTAGTATAGCGGTCGGGGCCTACGAGCAGTACTTC
TRBV12-3/TRBV12-4	TRBD1	TRBJ1-2	many	CASNPTGRGAYGYTF	TGTGCCAGCAACCCGACAGGGAGGGGGGCCTATGGCTACACCTTC
TRBV10-2	TRBD1	TRBJ1-1	few	CASVRGGMNTEAFF	TGCGCCAGCGTCAGAGGGGGCATGAACACTGAAGCTTTCTTT
TRBV20-1	TRBD1	TRBJ1-5	.	CSAREHRGHNQPQHF	TGCAGTGCTAGAGAGCACAGGGGGCACAATCAGCCCCAGCATTTT
TRBV30	.	TRBJ1-3	many	CAWTHSGNTIYF	TGTGCCTGGACACACTCTGGAAACACCATATATTTT
TRBV29-1	TRBD1	TRBJ2-7	.	CSVAHTGGHEQYF	TGCAGCGTGGCCCATACAGGGGGCCACGAGCAGTACTTC
TRBV27	.	TRBJ1-4	few	CASSPLDGGREKLFF	TGTGCCAGCAGTCCCTTAGACGGAGGACGGGAAAAACTGTTTTTT
TRBV12-3/TRBV12-4	TRBD2	TRBJ2-1	.	CASSFSTMTLAGGNEQFF	TGTGCCAGCAGTTTTTCCACTATGACCCTAGCGGGGGGCAATGAGCAGTTCTTC
TRBV7-2	.	TRBJ1-6	few	CASSLAGTSRSPLHF	TGTGCCAGCAGCTTAGCCGGGACCTCAAGGTCACCCCTCCACTTT
TRBV30	TRBD2	TRBJ2-7	many	CAWSVRGGGYEQYF	TGTGCCTGGAGTGTACGGGGGGGGGGCTACGAGCAGTACTTC
TRBV5-5	TRBD1	TRBJ2-7	many	CASSLVGQGYEQYF	TGTGCCAGCAGCTTGGTGGGACAGGGCTACGAGCAGTACTTC
TRBV28	.	TRBJ1-3	.	CASSRGGPGSDF	TGTGCCAGCAGTCGAGGGGGGCCGGGCTCTGATTTT
TRBV12-3/TRBV12-4	.	TRBJ2-1	many	CASSLRTVQGEQFF	TGTGCCAGCAGTTTAAGGACCGTTCAGGGTGAGCAGTTCTTC
TRBV3-1	.	TRBJ2-5	many	CASSQEGTQQETQYF	TGTGCCAGCAGCCAAGAGGGGACACAGCAAGAGACCCAGTACTTC
TRBV6-1	.	TRBJ1-5	few	CASSDRNFQPQHF	TGTGCCAGCAGTGACCGGAATTTTCAGCCCCAGCATTTT
TRBV3-1	TRBD1	TRBJ1-1	many	CASSPRRTGRNTEAFF	TGTGCCAGCAGCCCGCGGCGGACAGGGAGGAACACTGAAGCTTTCTTT
TRBV5-8	TRBD1	TRBJ2-4	many	CASSLSDRGMNIQYF	TGTGCCAGCAGCTTGTCGGACAGGGGTATGAACATTCAGTACTTC
TRBV29-1	TRBD2	TRBJ2-7	many	CSAKAGVGAYEQYF	TGCAGCGCCAAGGCGGGGGTAGGGGCCTACGAGCAGTACTTC
TRBV3-1	.	TRBJ1-2	many	CASSQDPGSYGYTF	TGTGCCAGCAGCCAAGATCCGGGGAGCTATGGCTACACCTTC
TRBV2	TRBD2	TRBJ2-1	many	CASSVRAGGLSSYNEQFF	TGTGCCAGCAGTGTCAGGGCGGGGGGGCTTAGCTCCTACAATGAGCAGTTCTTC
TRBV30	.	TRBJ1-3	few	CAWSTQGGGSTIYF	TGTGCCTGGAGTACACAGGGAGGAGGAAGCACCATATATTTT
TRBV2	TRBD1	TRBJ2-7	many	CASSPQGITYEQYF	TGTGCCAGCAGCCCACAGGGGATCACCTACGAGCAGTACTTC
TRBV27	.	TRBJ2-1	many	CASSLYGSYNEQFF	TGTGCCAGCAGTTTATACGGATCCTACAATGAGCAGTTCTTC
TRBV30	TRBD1	TRBJ1-2	many	CAWSRGDRGLNGYTF	TGTGCCTGGAGCAGAGGGGACAGGGGGCTGAATGGCTACACCTTC